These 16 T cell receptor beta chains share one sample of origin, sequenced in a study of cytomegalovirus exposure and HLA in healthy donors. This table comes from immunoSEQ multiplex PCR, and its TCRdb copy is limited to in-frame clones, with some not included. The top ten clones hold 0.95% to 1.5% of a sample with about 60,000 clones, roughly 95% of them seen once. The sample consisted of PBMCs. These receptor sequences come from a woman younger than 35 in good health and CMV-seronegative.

CDR3 in amino acids: CAISGAGGSGETQYF. CDR3 DNA: TGTGCCATCAGTGGGGCGGGCGGGAGCGGGGAGACCCAGTACTTC. The J gene is TRBJ2-5, the V gene TRBV10-3; 7 bases line up with TRBD2. The germline V gene encodes CDR1 ENHRY and CDR2 SYGVKD. The CDR3 spans 15 residues. V was clipped by 4 bases and J by 5 bases; unmatched bases: 10.

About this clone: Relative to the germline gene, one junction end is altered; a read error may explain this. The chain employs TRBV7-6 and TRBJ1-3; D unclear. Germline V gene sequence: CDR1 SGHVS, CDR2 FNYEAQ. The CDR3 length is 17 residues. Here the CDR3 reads CGSSLEVVRHSGNTIYF. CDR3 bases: TGTGGCAGCAGCTTAGAGGTTGTCAGACACTCTGGAAACACCATATATTTT.

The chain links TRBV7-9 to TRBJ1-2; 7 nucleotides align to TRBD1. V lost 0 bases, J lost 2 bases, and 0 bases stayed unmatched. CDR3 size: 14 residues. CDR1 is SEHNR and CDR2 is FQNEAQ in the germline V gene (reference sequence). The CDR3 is CASSLAGQNYGYTF. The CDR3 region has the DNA TGTGCCAGCAGCTTAGCGGGACAGAACTATGGCTACACCTTC.

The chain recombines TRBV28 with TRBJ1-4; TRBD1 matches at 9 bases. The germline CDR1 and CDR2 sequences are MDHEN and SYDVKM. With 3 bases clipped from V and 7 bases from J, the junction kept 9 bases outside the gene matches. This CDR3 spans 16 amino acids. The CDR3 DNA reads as TGTGCCAGCAGTTTTGGGACAGGGTGGAGGGTTGAAAAACTGTTTTTT. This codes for CASSFGTGWRVEKLFF.

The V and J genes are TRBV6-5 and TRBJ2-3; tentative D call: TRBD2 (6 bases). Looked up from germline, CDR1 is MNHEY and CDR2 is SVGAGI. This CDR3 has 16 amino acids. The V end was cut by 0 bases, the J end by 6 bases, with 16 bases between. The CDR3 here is CASSYSGTPSVDTQYF. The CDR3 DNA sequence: TGTGCCAGCAGTTACTCGGGGACTCCTAGTGTGGATACGCAGTATTTT.

In DNA form, the CDR3 reads TGTGCCAGCCGCAGGGTAGCAGTCGTGGATGAGCAGTTCTTC. The encoded protein is CASRRVAVVDEQFF. This chain joins TRBV2 and TRBJ2-1; perhaps TRBD1 as D (5 bases). Germline V gene sequence: CDR1 SNHLY, CDR2 FYNNEI. V was clipped by 8 bases and J by 8 bases, with 19 bases between them. The CDR3 extends over 14 amino acids.

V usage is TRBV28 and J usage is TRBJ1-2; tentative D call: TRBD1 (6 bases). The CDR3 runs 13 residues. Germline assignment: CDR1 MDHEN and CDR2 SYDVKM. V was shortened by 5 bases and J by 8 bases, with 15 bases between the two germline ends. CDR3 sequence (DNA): TGTGCCAGCAGTCCCCGACAGGTGGAAGGCTACACCTTC. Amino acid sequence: CASSPRQVEGYTF.

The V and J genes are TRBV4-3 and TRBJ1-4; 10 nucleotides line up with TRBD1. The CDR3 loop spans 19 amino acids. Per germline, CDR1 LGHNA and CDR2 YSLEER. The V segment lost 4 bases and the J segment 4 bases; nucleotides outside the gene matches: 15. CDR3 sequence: CASSPRVGTGADLNEKLFF. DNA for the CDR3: TGCGCCAGCAGCCCCCGGGTGGGGACAGGGGCCGACCTTAATGAAAAACTGTTTTTT.

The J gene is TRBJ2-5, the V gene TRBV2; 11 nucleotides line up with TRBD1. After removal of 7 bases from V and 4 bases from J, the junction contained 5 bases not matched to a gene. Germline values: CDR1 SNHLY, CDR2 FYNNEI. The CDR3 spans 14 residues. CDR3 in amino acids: CASTRTGGRETQYF. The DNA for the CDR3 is TGTGCCAGCACCCGGACAGGGGGCCGAGAGACCCAGTACTTC.

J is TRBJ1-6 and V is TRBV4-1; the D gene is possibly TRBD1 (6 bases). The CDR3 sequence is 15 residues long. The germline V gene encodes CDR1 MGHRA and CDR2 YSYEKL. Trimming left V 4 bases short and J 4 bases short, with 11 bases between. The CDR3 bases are TGCGCCAGCAGCCCGGGACAACAATATAATTCACCCCTCCACTTT. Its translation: CASSPGQQYNSPLHF.

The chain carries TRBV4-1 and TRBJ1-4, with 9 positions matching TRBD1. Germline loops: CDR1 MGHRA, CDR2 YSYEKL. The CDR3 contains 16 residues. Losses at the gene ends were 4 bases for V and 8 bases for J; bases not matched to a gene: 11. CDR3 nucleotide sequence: TGCGCCAGCAGCCGCCTCCGGGACAGGGTGGACGAAAAACTGTTTTTT. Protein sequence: CASSRLRDRVDEKLFF.

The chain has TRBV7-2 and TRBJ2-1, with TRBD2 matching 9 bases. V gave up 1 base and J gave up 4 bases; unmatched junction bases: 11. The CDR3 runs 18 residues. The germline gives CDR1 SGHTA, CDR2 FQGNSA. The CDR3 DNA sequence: TGTGCCAGCAGCTTAGTTTTGGGCCTAGCGGGAACGTACAATGAGCAGTTCTTC. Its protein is CASSLVLGLAGTYNEQFF.

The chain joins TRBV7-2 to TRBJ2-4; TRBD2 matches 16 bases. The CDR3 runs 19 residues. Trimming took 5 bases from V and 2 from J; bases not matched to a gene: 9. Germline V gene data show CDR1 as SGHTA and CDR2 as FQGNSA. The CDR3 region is CASSNTGTSGRASKNIQYF. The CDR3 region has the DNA TGTGCCAGCAGCAATACCGGGACTAGCGGGAGGGCCTCCAAAAACATTCAGTACTTC.

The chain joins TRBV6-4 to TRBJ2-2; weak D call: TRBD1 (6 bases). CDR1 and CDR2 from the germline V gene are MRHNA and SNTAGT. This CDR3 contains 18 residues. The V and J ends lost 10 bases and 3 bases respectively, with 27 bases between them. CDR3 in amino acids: CATPRGSKGKGDTGELFF. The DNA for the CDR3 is TGTGCCACCCCGCGCGGGTCGAAGGGGAAGGGGGACACCGGGGAGCTGTTTTTT.

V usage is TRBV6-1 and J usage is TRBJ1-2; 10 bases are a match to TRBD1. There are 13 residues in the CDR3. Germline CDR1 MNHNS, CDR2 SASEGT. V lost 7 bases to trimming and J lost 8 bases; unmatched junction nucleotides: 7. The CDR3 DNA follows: TGTGCCAGCACCCCCGGGACAGGGGACGGCTACACCTTC. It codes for CASTPGTGDGYTF.

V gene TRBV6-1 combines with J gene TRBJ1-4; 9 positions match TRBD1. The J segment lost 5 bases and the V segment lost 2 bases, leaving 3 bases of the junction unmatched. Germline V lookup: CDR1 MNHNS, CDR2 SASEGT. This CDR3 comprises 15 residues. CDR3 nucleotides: TGTGCCAGCAGTGAATTGGGGACAGGGAATGAAAAACTGTTTTTT. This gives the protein CASSELGTGNEKLFF.